This is a list of T cell receptor beta chains from one sample in a study of identical twins. One entry per CDR3 protein results from TCRdb running MiXCR on the 5' RACE reads. Here the sample spans under 250,000 distinct CDR3 sequences, around 8.1% being singletons. These data also formed part of another study, on yellow fever vaccine responses in identical twins.

The sequencing input was memory (CD45RO+) T cells sorted from blood. The receptors here all came from a young woman in good health. The CDR3 runs from the conserved cysteine through the conserved F or W. The D gene is left open where the match is weak. The size of a clone is reported for some rows only, either as once, few or many, or as a class for expanded clones.

d_call	clone_size	j_call	v_call	cdr3_nt	cdr3_aa
TRBD1	many	TRBJ2-1	TRBV7-9	TGTGCCAGCAGCTTACGCGTGGGACAGGAGAACAATGAGCAGTTCTTC	CASSLRVGQENNEQFF
.	.	TRBJ1-2	TRBV6-5	TGTGCCAGCAGTTGGGAGGCCGGATATGGCTACACCTTC	CASSWEAGYGYTF
TRBD1	few	TRBJ1-6	TRBV30	TGTGCCTGGCGACAGGGGACCAATTCACCCCTCCACTTT	CAWRQGTNSPLHF
.	many	TRBJ2-2	TRBV29-1	TGCAGCGTTGGGGGACGCAACACCGGGGAGCTGTTTTTT	CSVGGRNTGELFF
.	few	TRBJ2-3	TRBV6-1	TGTGCCAGCACCGGTGGGGGGAAATATACGCAGTATTTT	CASTGGGKYTQYF
TRBD1	many	TRBJ2-7	TRBV29-1	TGCAGCGTGGACCCGGGGGGGACAGGGGTTTACGAGCAGTACTTC	CSVDPGGTGVYEQYF
TRBD2	few	TRBJ2-5	TRBV7-6	TGTGCCAGCAGCTCCGTCGGAGGCGGGGGTTGGCAGACCCAGTACTTC	CASSSVGGGGWQTQYF
.	many	TRBJ2-1	TRBV20-1	TGCAGTGCTAGAGCTCGGGACTCCTCCTACAATGAGCAGTTCTTC	CSARARDSSYNEQFF
.	.	TRBJ2-7	TRBV9	TGTGCCAGCAGCCTTTACAGTATCTCGGACGAGCAGTACTTC	CASSLYSISDEQYF
.	once	TRBJ2-3	TRBV7-9	TGTGCCAGCAGCCCCTGGGACGGGGGAAGGGGGGATACGCAGTATTTT	CASSPWDGGRGDTQYF
.	.	TRBJ1-1	TRBV6-2/TRBV6-3	TGTGCCAGCAGTTTCCCGGGCGGGGACACTGAAGCTTTCTTT	CASSFPGGDTEAFF
.	many	TRBJ2-5	TRBV5-1	TGCGCCAGCAGCTTGATGAGGGCCCTTGGGGAGACCCAGTACTTC	CASSLMRALGETQYF
TRBD2	.	TRBJ2-1	TRBV6-4	TGTGCCAGCAGTGACTCGGCTAGCGGGGATTACAATGAGCAGTTCTTC	CASSDSASGDYNEQFF
TRBD2	.	TRBJ2-3	TRBV7-2	TGTGCCAGCAGCTTATCCAGGGAGGGGGATACGCAGTATTTT	CASSLSREGDTQYF
TRBD1	.	TRBJ2-2	TRBV11-2	TGTGCCAGCAGCCTTCGGGGACAGGGTTTTTTCGGGAACAAGAACACCGGGGAGCTGTTTTTT	CASSLRGQGFFGNKNTGELFF
.	many	TRBJ2-5	TRBV6-1	TGTGCCAGCACCCCGGTCGAGGGGCGCGAGACCCAGTACTTC	CASTPVEGRETQYF
.	.	TRBJ2-2	TRBV19	TGTGCCAGTACCCAATGGGGCCTCCTCACCGGGGAGCTGTTTTTT	CASTQWGLLTGELFF
.	many	TRBJ2-5	TRBV4-3	TGCGCCAGCAGCCTGGGTACAGGGCAAGAGACCCAGTACTTC	CASSLGTGQETQYF
.	many	TRBJ1-2	TRBV9	TGTGCCAGCAGCGTAGCTGAGGGGGGGAACTATGGCTACACCTTC	CASSVAEGGNYGYTF
.	.	TRBJ2-4	TRBV12-3/TRBV12-4	TGTACCCGCAGTTTCTTTTTTCGCGCATTTCGACAGGACGAAAACATTCAGTACTTC	CTRSFFFRAFRQDENIQYF
TRBD1	.	TRBJ1-5	TRBV28	TGTGCCAGCAGTTCCAAGGGACAGGGGACGAGTGTTCAGCCCCAGCATTTT	CASSSKGQGTSVQPQHF